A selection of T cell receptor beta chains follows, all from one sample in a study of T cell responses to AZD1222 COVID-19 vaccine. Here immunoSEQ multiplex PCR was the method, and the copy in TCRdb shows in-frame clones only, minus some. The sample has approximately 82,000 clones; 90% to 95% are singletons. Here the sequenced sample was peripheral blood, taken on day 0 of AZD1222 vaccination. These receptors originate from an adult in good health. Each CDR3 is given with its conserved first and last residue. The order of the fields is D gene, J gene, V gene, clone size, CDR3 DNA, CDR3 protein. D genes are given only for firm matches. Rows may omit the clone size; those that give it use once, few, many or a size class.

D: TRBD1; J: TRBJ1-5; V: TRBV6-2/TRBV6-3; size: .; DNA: TGTGCCAGCAGTTACTCCCAACAGGGGGCTCAGCCCCAGCATTTT; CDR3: CASSYSQQGAQPQHF
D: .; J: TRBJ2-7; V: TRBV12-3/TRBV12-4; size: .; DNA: TGTGCCAGCAGGGCGGGACCCTCCTACGAGCAGTACTTC; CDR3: CASRAGPSYEQYF
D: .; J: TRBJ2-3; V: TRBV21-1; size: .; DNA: TGTGCCAGCAGCAGAAGCACAGATACGCAGTATTTT; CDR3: CASSRSTDTQYF
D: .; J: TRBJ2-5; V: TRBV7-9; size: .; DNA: TGTGCCAGCAGCTTTGGACAAGAGACCCAGTACTTC; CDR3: CASSFGQETQYF
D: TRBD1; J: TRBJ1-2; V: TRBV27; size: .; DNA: TGTGCCAGCAGTTCCCGGGACAGGGGAGTGAGGGGCTACACCTTC; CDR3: CASSSRDRGVRGYTF
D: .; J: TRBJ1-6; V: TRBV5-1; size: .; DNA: TGCGCCAGCAGCTTTTCCGATGGACGGTATAATTCACCCCTCCACTTT; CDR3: CASSFSDGRYNSPLHF
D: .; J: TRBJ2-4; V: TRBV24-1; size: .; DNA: TGTGCCACCAGTTCTTCCGGGACGTCGAACATTCAGTACTTC; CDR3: CATSSSGTSNIQYF
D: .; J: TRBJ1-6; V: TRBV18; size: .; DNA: TGTGCCAGCTCACCACCTGCCTCCTATAATTCACCCCTCCACTTT; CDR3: CASSPPASYNSPLHF
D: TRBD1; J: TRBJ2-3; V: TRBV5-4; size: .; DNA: TGTGCCAGCAGCTCGCCGAGGGGGCTGATCACAGATACGCAGTATTTT; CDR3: CASSSPRGLITDTQYF
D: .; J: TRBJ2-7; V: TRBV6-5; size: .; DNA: TGTGCCAGCAGTTACTCGGGCAGCACCTACGAGCAGTACTTC; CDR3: CASSYSGSTYEQYF
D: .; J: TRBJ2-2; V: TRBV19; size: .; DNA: TGTGCCAGTAGTATGGGATCCGGGGAGCTGTTTTTT; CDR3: CASSMGSGELFF
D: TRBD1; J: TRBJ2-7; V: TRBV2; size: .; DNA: TGTGCCACCGGACAGACAGGGGTTGTTTCCGAGCAGTACTTC; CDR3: CATGQTGVVSEQYF
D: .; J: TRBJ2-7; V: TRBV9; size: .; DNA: TGTGCCAGCAGCGTAGGAGGAGGGCTTCTGTACGAGCAGTACTTC; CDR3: CASSVGGGLLYEQYF
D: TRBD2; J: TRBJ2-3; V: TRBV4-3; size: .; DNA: TGCGCCAGCAGCCAAGATGGTCGACTAGCCCAATCCGCAGATACGCAGTATTTT; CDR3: CASSQDGRLAQSADTQYF
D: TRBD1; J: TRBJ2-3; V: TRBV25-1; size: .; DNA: TGTGCCAGCAGTTTCCGGGACAGGGGGATTAGCACAGATACGCAGTATTTT; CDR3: CASSFRDRGISTDTQYF
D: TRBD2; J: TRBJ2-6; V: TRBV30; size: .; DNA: TGTGCCTTACAGGTTGCGGGGGCTGGGGCCAACGTCCTGACTTTC; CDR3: CALQVAGAGANVLTF
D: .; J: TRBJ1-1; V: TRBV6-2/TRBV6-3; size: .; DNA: TGTGCCAGCAGTTACGGGACGGGCACTGAAGCTTTCTTT; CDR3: CASSYGTGTEAFF
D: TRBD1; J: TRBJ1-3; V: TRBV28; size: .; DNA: TGTGCCAGCACCGTTTACGGGACAGGGAACGGAAACACCATATATTTT; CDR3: CASTVYGTGNGNTIYF
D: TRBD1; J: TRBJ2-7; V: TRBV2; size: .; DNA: TGTGCCAGCAGTGAAGGGGGGACAGGCAAATACGAGCAGTACTTC; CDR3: CASSEGGTGKYEQYF
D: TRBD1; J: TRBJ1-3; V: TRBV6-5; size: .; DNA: TGTGCCAGCAGAAGACAGGGGGCCAGAAACACCATATATTTT; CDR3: CASRRQGARNTIYF
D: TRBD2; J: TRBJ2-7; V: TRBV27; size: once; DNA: TGTGCCAGCAGTGAACTCGGACTAGCGGGGGGGGCCCTCTACGAGCAGTACTTC; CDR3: CASSELGLAGGALYEQYF
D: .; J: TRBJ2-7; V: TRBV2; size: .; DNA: TGTGCCAGCATGGTGGGTCGGAATACCTACGAGCAGTACTTC; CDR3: CASMVGRNTYEQYF